This TCR beta chain was observed in a study of a mutant IDH1 vaccine in newly diagnosed glioma. Across the whole study: Vaccine dosing followed radiotherapy by 4-6 weeks, or accompanied temozolomide cycles. V12 fell at week 35 and V13, the study end, at week 47. Study results and limitations: Top peripheral T cell clonotype shifts appeared unrelated to pseudoprogression.

The germline gives CDR1 LNHDA, CDR2 SQIVND (reference sequence). The CDR3 runs to 13 residues. The V gene lost 3 bases and the J gene lost 5 bases, with 9 bases spanning the gap. A remark on this clone: Antigen specificity is unknown.

Profiling relied on immunoSEQ multiplex PCR, and the TCRdb table lists in-frame clones only, not all of them. The sample has 33,000 or so clones, 60% to 80% seen once. Time point reported: week 35, safety follow-up. Each dose of the vaccine consisted of 300 ug of mutant IDH1 20-mer peptide, with topical imiquimod. The chain links TRBV19 to TRBJ2-3; D uncertain. The TCR originated in a young woman with glioma. Some clones in this sample may be carry-over from other donors' samples. The starting material was PBMCs, obtained from a glioma patient whose treatment included an IDH1 peptide vaccine. The CDR3 DNA reads TGTGCCAGTAGTATGATAGGGCGAGATACGCAGTATTTT. Protein product: CASSMIGRDTQYF.